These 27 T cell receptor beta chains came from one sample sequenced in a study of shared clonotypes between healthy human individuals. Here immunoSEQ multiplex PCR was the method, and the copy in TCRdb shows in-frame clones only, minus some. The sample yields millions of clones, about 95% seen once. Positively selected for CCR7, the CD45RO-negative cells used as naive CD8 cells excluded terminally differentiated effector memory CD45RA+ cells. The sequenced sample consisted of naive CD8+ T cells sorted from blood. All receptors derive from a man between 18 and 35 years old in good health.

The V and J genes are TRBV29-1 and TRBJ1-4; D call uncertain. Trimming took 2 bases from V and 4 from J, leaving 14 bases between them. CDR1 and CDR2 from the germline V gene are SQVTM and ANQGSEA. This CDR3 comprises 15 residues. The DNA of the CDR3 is TGCAGCGTTGAATTACCAGGAAACCTTAATGAAAAACTGTTTTTT. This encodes CSVELPGNLNEKLFF.

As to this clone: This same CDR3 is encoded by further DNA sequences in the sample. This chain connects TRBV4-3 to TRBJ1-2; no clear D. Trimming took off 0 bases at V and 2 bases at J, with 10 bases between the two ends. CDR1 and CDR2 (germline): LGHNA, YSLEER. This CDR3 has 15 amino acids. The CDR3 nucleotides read TGCGCCAGCAGCCAAGATGCGGGCGGCAACTATGGCTACACCTTC. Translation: CASSQDAGGNYGYTF.

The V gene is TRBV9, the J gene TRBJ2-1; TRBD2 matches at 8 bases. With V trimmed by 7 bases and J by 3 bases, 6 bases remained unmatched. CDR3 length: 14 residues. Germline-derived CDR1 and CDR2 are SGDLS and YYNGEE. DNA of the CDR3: TGTGCCAGCGAATCTCGGGAGGGCTACAATGAGCAGTTCTTC. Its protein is CASESREGYNEQFF.

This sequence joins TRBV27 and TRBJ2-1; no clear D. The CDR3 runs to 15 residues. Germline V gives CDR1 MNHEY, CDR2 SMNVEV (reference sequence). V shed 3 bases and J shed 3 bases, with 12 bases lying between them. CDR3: CASSFRTRSYNEQFF. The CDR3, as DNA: TGTGCCAGCAGTTTCCGCACACGGAGCTACAATGAGCAGTTCTTC.

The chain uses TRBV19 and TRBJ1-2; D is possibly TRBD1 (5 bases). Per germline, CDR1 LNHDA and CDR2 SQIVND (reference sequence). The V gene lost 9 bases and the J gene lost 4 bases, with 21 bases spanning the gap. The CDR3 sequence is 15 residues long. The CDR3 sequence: CASTSHLQGPYGYTF. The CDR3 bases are TGTGCCAGCACATCCCACCTCCAGGGACCCTATGGCTACACCTTC.

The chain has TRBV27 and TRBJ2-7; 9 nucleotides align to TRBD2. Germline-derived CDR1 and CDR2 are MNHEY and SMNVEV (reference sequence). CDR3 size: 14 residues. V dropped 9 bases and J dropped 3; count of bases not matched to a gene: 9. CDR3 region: CASKPAGGLYEQYF. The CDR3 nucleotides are TGTGCCAGTAAACCAGCGGGAGGTCTCTACGAGCAGTACTTC.

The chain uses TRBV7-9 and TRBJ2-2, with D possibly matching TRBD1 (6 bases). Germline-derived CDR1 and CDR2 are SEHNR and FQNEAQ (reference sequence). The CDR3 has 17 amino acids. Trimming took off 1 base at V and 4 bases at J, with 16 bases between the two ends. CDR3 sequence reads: CASSLEEGVGSTGELFF. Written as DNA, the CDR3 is TGTGCCAGCAGCTTAGAAGAGGGGGTCGGTAGCACCGGGGAGCTGTTTTTT.

The CDR3 sequence: CASNLIGGETQYF. CDR3 DNA: TGCGCCAGCAACCTTATAGGGGGAGAGACCCAGTACTTC. The genes are TRBV4-1 and TRBJ2-5; weak D call: TRBD1 (6 bases). This CDR3 is 13 amino acids long. V gave up 7 bases and J gave up 4 bases, with 13 bases separating them. In germline, CDR1 is MGHRA, CDR2 YSYEKL.

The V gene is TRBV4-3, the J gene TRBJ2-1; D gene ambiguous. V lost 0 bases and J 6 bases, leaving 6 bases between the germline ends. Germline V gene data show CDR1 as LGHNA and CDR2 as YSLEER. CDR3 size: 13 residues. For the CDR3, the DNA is TGCGCCAGCAGCCAAGATCCTAGCAATGAGCAGTTCTTC. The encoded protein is CASSQDPSNEQFF.

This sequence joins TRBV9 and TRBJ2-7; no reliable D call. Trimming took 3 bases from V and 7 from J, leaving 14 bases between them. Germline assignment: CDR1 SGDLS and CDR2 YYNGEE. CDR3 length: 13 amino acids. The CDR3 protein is CASSAVEGREQYF. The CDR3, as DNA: TGTGCCAGCAGCGCCGTAGAAGGTCGGGAGCAGTACTTC.

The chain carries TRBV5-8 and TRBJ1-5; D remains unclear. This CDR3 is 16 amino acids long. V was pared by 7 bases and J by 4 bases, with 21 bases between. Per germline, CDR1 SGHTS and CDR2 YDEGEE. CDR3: CASVPGLEPPNQPQHF. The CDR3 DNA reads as TGTGCCAGCGTACCCGGGCTGGAGCCCCCTAATCAGCCCCAGCATTTT.

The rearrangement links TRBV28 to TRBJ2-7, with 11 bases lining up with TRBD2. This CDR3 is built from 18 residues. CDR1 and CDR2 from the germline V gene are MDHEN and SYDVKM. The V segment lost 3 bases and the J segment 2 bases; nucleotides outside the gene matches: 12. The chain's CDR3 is CASSLTSGTAEVAYEQYF. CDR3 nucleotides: TGTGCCAGCAGTTTGACTAGCGGGACTGCGGAGGTGGCCTACGAGCAGTACTTC.

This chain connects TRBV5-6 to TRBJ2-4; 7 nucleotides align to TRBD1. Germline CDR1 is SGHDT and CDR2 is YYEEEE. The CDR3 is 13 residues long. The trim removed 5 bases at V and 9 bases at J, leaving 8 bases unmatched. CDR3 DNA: TGTGCCAGCAGTGAGACAGGGTCGGCCATTCAGTACTTC. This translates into CASSETGSAIQYF. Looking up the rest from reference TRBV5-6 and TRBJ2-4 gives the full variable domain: DAGVTQSPTHLIKTRGQQVTLRCSPKSGHDTVSWYQQALGQGPQFIFQYYEEEERQRGNFPDRFSGHQFPNYSSELNVNALLLGDSALYLCASSETGSAIQYFGAGTRLSVL.

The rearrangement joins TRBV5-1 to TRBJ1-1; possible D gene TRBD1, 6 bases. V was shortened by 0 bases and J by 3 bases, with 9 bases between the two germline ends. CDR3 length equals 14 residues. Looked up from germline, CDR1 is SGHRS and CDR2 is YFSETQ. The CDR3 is CASSLEPGDTEAFF. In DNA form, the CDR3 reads TGCGCCAGCAGCTTGGAACCAGGGGACACTGAAGCTTTCTTT.

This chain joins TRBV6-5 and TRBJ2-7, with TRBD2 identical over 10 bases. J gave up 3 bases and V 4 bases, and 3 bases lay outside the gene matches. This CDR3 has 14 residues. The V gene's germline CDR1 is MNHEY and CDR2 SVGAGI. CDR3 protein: CASSSRTSGYEQYF. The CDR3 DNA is TGTGCCAGCAGTTCCAGGACTAGCGGCTACGAGCAGTACTTC.

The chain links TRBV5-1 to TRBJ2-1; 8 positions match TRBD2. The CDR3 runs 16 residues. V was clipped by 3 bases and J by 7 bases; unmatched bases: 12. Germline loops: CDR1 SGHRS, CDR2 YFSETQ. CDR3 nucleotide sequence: TGCGCCAGCAGCTGGACAGCGGGAGTGGGGGCGAATGAGCAGTTCTTC. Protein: CASSWTAGVGANEQFF.

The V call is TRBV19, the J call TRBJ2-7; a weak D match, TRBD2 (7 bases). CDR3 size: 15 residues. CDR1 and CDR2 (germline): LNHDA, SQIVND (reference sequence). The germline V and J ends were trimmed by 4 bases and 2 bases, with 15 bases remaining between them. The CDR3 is CASSTRGALPYEQYF. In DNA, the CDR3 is TGTGCCAGTAGTACCCGGGGGGCCTTACCCTACGAGCAGTACTTC.

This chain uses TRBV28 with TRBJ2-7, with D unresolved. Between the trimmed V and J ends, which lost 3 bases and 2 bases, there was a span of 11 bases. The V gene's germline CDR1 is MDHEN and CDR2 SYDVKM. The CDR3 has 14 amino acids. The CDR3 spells CASSFIDQPYEQYF. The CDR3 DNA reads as TGTGCCAGCAGTTTTATCGACCAACCCTACGAGCAGTACTTC.

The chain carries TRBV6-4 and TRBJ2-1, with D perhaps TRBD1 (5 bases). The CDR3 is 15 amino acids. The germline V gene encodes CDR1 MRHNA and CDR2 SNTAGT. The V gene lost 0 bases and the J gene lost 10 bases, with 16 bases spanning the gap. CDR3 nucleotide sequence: TGTGCCAGCAGTGACTCGGCAGGGCCCGCACGAGAGCAGTTCTTC. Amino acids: CASSDSAGPAREQFF.

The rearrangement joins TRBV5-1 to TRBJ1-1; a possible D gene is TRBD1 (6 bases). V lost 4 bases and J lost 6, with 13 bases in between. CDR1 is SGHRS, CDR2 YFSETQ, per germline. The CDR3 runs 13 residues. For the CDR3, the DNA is TGCGCCAGCAGCGGGGGCAGGGACGCTGAAGCTTTCTTT. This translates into CASSGGRDAEAFF.

CDR3 protein: CSAQGGVGVAEAFF. CDR3 DNA: TGCAGCGCTCAGGGAGGGGTTGGGGTCGCTGAAGCTTTCTTT. The rearrangement joins TRBV29-1 to TRBJ1-1; a weak D match, TRBD1 (5 bases). V dropped 7 bases and J dropped 6 bases, with 21 bases sitting between them. The CDR3 consists of 14 residues. The germline V gene has CDR1 SQVTM and CDR2 ANQGSEA.

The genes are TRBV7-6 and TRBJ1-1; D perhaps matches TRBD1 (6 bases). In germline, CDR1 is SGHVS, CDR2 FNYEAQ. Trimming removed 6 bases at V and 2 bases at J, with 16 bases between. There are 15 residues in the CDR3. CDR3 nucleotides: TGTGCCAGCAGTTACAGTACAGGGTTCAACACTGAAGCTTTCTTT. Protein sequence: CASSYSTGFNTEAFF. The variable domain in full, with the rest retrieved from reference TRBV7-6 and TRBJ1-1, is GAGVSQSPRYKVTKRGQDVALRCDPISGHVSLYWYRQALGQGPEFLTYFNYEAQQDKSGLPNDRFSAERPEGSISTLTIQRTEQRDSAMYRCASSYSTGFNTEAFFGQGTRLTVV.

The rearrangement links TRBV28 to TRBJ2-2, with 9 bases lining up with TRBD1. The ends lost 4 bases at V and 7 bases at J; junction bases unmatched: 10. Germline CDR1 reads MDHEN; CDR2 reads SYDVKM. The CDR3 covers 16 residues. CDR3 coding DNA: TGTGCCAGCAGTTCCCGGACAGGGGTAGGGTACGGGGAGCTGTTTTTT. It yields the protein CASSSRTGVGYGELFF.

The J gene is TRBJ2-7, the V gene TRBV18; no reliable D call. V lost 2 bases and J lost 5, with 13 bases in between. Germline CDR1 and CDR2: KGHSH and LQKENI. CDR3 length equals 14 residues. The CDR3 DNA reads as TGTGCCAGCTCACCAGAATGGCAGGTCCACGAGCAGTACTTC. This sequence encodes CASSPEWQVHEQYF.

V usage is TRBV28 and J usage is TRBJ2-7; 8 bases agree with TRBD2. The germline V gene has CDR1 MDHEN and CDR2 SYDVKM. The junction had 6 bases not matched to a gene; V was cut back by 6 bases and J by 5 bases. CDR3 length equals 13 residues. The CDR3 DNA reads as TGTGCCAGCAGGAATAGCGGGGATCACGAGCAGTACTTC. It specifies CASRNSGDHEQYF.

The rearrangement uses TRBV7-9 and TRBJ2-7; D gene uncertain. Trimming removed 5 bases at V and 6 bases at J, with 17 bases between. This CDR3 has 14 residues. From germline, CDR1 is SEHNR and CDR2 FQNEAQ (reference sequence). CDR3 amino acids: CASSTPGSFREQYF. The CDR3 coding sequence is TGTGCCAGCAGCACTCCCGGCTCCTTTCGCGAGCAGTACTTC.

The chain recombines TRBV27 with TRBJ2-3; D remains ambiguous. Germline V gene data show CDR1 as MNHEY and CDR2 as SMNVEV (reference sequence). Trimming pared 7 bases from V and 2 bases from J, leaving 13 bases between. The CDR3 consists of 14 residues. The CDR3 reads CASTMGTHTDTQYF. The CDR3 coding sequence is TGTGCCAGCACCATGGGCACCCACACAGATACGCAGTATTTT.